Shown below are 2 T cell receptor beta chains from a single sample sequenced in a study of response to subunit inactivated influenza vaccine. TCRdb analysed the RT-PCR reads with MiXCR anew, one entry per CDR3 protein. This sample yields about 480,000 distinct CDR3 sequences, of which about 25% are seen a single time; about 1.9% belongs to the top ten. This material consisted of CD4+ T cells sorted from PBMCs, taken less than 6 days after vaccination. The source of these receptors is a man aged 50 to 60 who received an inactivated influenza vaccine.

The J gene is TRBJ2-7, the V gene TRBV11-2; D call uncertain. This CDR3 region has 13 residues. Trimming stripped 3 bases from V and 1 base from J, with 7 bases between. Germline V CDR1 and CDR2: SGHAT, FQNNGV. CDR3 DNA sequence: TGTGCCAGCAGCTTCAGTATTTCCTACGAGCAGTACTTC. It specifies CASSFSISYEQYF.

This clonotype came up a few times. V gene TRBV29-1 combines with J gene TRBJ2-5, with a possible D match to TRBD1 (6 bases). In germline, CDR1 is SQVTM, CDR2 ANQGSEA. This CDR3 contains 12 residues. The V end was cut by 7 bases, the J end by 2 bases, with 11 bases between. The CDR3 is CSGTGHQETQYF. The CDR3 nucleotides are TGCAGCGGGACGGGACATCAAGAGACCCAGTACTTC.